This TCR beta chain was documented in a study of CD8 T cells in Susac syndrome (dated by TCRdb to the late 2010s). As for the study more broadly: Whether CD8+ T cell activation and differentiation in Susac syndrome was antigen driven was tested using repertoire sequencing. Paper-wide results and their limitations: The number of individuals in the TCR sequencing and HLA analysis was acknowledged as relatively small.

RNA was extracted with the RNeasy kit and 0.5 to 1 ug was reverse transcribed using random hexamers. The immunoSEQ multiplex PCR assay, covering 54 Vbeta and 13 Jbeta segments, was used to amplify TCR beta CDR3 regions. PCR amplification bias was corrected by using a synthetic template baseline for primer optimization and computational correction. The authors' analysis ran thus. Reads were annotated to V, D and J genes according to IMGT and were analyzed with immunoSEQ Analyzer, with only productive sequences retained. Clonality was computed as one minus Shannon entropy normalized by log2 of the number of productive unique sequences. For each patient and control, public and private clones were evaluated within the 100 most prevalent clones. Susac-specific clones were defined as absent from healthy and MS cohorts, around 980 published viral clones and other ImmuneACCESS disease sequences. TCRdb trimmed the raw reads at Q25, called clones with MiXCR and kept productive beta chains. CDR3 protein sequences are deduplicated, and each keeps its most common genes and DNA. None of the V and J calls come from the authors' own analysis; TCRdb made them. The sample data list roughly 120,000 distinct CDR3 sequences, and about 95% of these were observed just once. The ten largest clones represent about 0.13% of the sample.

Note on this clonotype: Its specific antigen is unknown. No qualities accompany the bases; no much larger clone lies one base away.

Germline trimming: 0 bases from V, 7 bases from J; junction bases outside gene matches: 9. Counted from cysteine to phenylalanine, this CDR3 has 17 amino acids. Solely the CDR3 DNA is kept, with 51 bases framed from the first base. CDR1 and CDR2, per the germline V gene, are MGHRA and YSYEKL. Peripheral blood CD8+ and CD4+ T cells from healthy donors, Susac syndrome patients and multiple sclerosis patients were profiled by high-throughput TCR beta sequencing. The multiple sclerosis controls were treatment-naive patients whose relapsing-remitting disease, either stable or active, fulfilled the revised McDonald criteria. Bulk CD8+ and CD4+ T cells were purified magnetically by negative isolation, whereas CD8+ TEMRA cells were enriched by FACS. Blood was collected in EDTA tubes and processed within 24 hours, with PBMCs isolated through density gradient centrifugation. PBMCs intended for TCR sequencing were cryopreserved in liquid nitrogen and were subsequently thawed in a 37 degrees C water bath. Purity of sorted or isolated CD4+, CD8+ and CD8+ TEMRA cells was at least 90%.

The receptor was isolated from a human donor with multiple sclerosis. Sequencing was performed on CD4+ T cells from PBMCs. The sequence joins TRBV4-1 to TRBJ2-1; TRBD2 lines up with 10 middle nucleotides. CDR3 protein: CASSQDAGAGGPNEQFF. The nucleotides are TGCGCCAGCAGCCAAGATGCGGGAGCGGGGGGGCCTAATGAGCAGTTCTTC.